Listed below are T cell receptor beta chains from one sample, sequenced in a study of immune heterogeneity within non-small cell lung tumors. TCRdb processed the multiplex PCR reads anew with MiXCR; each CDR3 protein has one entry. The sample shows 30,000 to 40,000 distinct CDR3 sequences, 25% to 30% of them seen only once. The sample comprised lung tumor tissue. The origin of the receptors is a man aged 35 to 55 with non-small cell lung cancer. CDR3s include the opening cysteine and the closing phenylalanine or tryptophan. D genes are given only for firm matches. Clone size appears in some rows only: once, few, many, or a class for an expanded clone.

V gene	clone size	J gene	D gene	CDR3 DNA	CDR3 protein
TRBV4-2	.	TRBJ2-1	TRBD2	TGTGCCAGCAGCCAAGATCCGGGGCTAGCGGGCGAGCAGTTCTTC	CASSQDPGLAGEQFF
TRBV27	many	TRBJ1-2	.	TGTGCCAGCAGTTTACGGGGGGTCGGGAGCTATGGCTACACCTTC	CASSLRGVGSYGYTF
TRBV7-9	.	TRBJ2-5	.	TGTGCCAGCAGCTCGTGGATAGAGCAAGAGACCCAGTACTTC	CASSSWIEQETQYF
TRBV9	many	TRBJ1-4	.	TGTGCCAGCAGCGTGAGGGGTGGGGGGGGCGGCGACGAAAAACTGTTTTTT	CASSVRGGGGGDEKLFF
TRBV20-1	many	TRBJ2-1	TRBD2	TGCAGTGCCACCCCAGGGACTAGCGGTAGCTTAAGCATCGGTGAGCAGTTCTTC	CSATPGTSGSLSIGEQFF
TRBV6-1	many	TRBJ2-7	TRBD2	TGTGCCAGCAGTGAACGGACTAGCCGCGACGAGCAGTACTTC	CASSERTSRDEQYF
TRBV16	many	TRBJ2-7	.	TGTGCCAGCAGCCAAGGGGCGGCCTTAACCTACGAGCAGTACTTC	CASSQGAALTYEQYF
TRBV27	medium-sized	TRBJ2-1	TRBD2	TGTGCCAGCAGTGCTATAGCGGGATACAATGAGCAGTTCTTC	CASSAIAGYNEQFF
TRBV19	many	TRBJ1-3	TRBD1	TGTGCCAGTGGGCCCCGACAGGGCAACACCATATATTTT	CASGPRQGNTIYF
TRBV6-1	many	TRBJ2-7	.	TGTGCCAGCAGTGTCGGGACCTCCTACGAGCAGTACTTC	CASSVGTSYEQYF
TRBV11-2	many	TRBJ1-2	.	TGTGCCAGCAGCGCTACCAGGGTACTGCTCGCTGGCTACACCTTC	CASSATRVLLAGYTF
TRBV24-1	many	TRBJ2-7	.	TGTGCCACCAGTGATTTGACTAACGCGCAGTACTTC	CATSDLTNAQYF
TRBV12-3/TRBV12-4	many	TRBJ1-5	.	TGTGCCAGCAGCTACAGGGCGAGCAATCAGCCCCAGCATTTT	CASSYRASNQPQHF
TRBV4-2	.	TRBJ2-5	.	TGTGCCAGCAGCCAAGGGGGGGGGCCCCAGTACTTC	CASSQGGGPQYF
TRBV4-2	.	TRBJ2-5	.	TGTGCCAGCAGCCGAGAGGAGTCCTTCCAAGAGACCCAGTACTTC	CASSREESFQETQYF
TRBV19	few	TRBJ2-7	.	TGTGCCAGTAGACCAAATGGGCGGAGCTACGAGCAGTACTTC	CASRPNGRSYEQYF
TRBV14	many	TRBJ1-1	.	TGTGCCAGCAGCCCTCTTTTAGAGGGCGCCGCAAAAGGGACTGAAGCTTTCTTT	CASSPLLEGAAKGTEAFF
TRBV18	.	TRBJ1-4	TRBD1	TGTGCCAGCTCACCTGTCCAGGGGGCGACTAATGAAAAACTGTTTTTT	CASSPVQGATNEKLFF
TRBV6-1	many	TRBJ2-7	TRBD2	TGTGCCAGCAGCGCCCTAGCGGGAGTTATCTACGAGCAGTACTTC	CASSALAGVIYEQYF
TRBV19	many	TRBJ1-3	.	TGTGCCAGTAGCCCCCGAGGTCTGACCTCTGGAAACACCATATATTTT	CASSPRGLTSGNTIYF
TRBV11-3	once	TRBJ2-1	TRBD2	TGTGCCAGCAGCTTAGGGTTAGCGGGAGGGCCGGGGAGTGAGCAGTTCTTC	CASSLGLAGGPGSEQFF
TRBV6-2/TRBV6-3	few	TRBJ1-2	.	TGTGCCAGCAGTATGGGTACTAACTATGGCTACACCTTC	CASSMGTNYGYTF
TRBV11-3	many	TRBJ2-1	.	TGTGCCAGCAGCTTAGGGACAAACTACAATGAGCAGTTCTTC	CASSLGTNYNEQFF
TRBV12-5	.	TRBJ2-2	.	TGTGCTAGTGCCGCCGGAGGCGGGGAGCTGTTTTTT	CASAAGGGELFF
TRBV27	.	TRBJ2-3	.	TGTGCCAGCAGGGACCCTAGGGGTTGGACAGATACGCAGTATTTT	CASRDPRGWTDTQYF
TRBV6-1	.	TRBJ2-2	.	TGTGCCAGTCACCCGGCTACTGGGACCGGTGAGCTGTTTTTT	CASHPATGTGELFF
TRBV18	.	TRBJ2-1	TRBD2	TGTGCCAGCTCGCCAGCGGGAGGGAGTTACAATGAGCAGTTCTTC	CASSPAGGSYNEQFF
TRBV5-1	.	TRBJ2-6	.	TGCGCCAGCAGCTCCAGGGCGACTGGGGCCAACGTCCTGACTTTC	CASSSRATGANVLTF
TRBV6-2/TRBV6-3	medium-sized	TRBJ2-7	TRBD2	TGTGCCAGCAGTTACGCGCGGGAGATAAGGGAGCAGTACTTC	CASSYAREIREQYF
TRBV9	few	TRBJ1-3	.	TGTGCCAGCAGCGTAGATCCCACCGACGGAAACACCATATATTTT	CASSVDPTDGNTIYF
TRBV6-5	.	TRBJ2-7	TRBD2	TGTGCCAGCAGTTCCCTGCTGACTAGCGGATACGAGCAGTACTTC	CASSSLLTSGYEQYF
TRBV11-3	.	TRBJ2-5	TRBD2	TGTGCCAGCAGCTTAGTATACGCGGGAGGGCAGGAGGCCCAGTACTTC	CASSLVYAGGQEAQYF
TRBV9	.	TRBJ2-5	.	TGTGCCAGCAGCGTGGGGGTTGGGAAAGAAGAGACCCAGTACTTC	CASSVGVGKEETQYF
TRBV5-4	.	TRBJ1-2	.	TGTGCCAGCAGCCTAGAATACTATGGCTACACCTTC	CASSLEYYGYTF
TRBV7-3	.	TRBJ2-3	TRBD2	TGTGCCAGCAGCTTAGAGGCGGGAGGGGCCACAGATACGCAGTATTTT	CASSLEAGGATDTQYF
TRBV11-3	few	TRBJ2-1	TRBD2	TGTGCCAGCAGCTCCCTAGCGGGATATAAAAATGAGCAGTTCTTC	CASSSLAGYKNEQFF
TRBV5-1	many	TRBJ2-7	TRBD1	TGCGCCAGCGGCAGGGGACAGGGGGCAGAAGAGCAGTACTTC	CASGRGQGAEEQYF
TRBV13	.	TRBJ2-3	.	TGTGCCAGCAGCTTAAGGGACATGGACACAGATACGCAGTATTTT	CASSLRDMDTDTQYF
TRBV7-3	.	TRBJ1-2	.	TGTGCCAGCAGCCCACGGGGGGGGGATTATGGCTCCACCTTC	CASSPRGGDYGSTF
TRBV25-1	few	TRBJ2-1	.	TGTGCCAGCAGTGAAGTCTGGGACGGATACAATGAGCAGTTCTTC	CASSEVWDGYNEQFF
TRBV6-1	.	TRBJ2-2	.	TGTGCCAGCAGAGAAGGACGGGCAAACACCGGGGAGCTGTTTTTT	CASREGRANTGELFF
TRBV27	many	TRBJ2-1	.	TGTGCCAGCAGTCCCACAGGTTACAATGAGCAGTTCTTC	CASSPTGYNEQFF
TRBV19	many	TRBJ2-5	TRBD2	TGTGCCAGTAGTACCCCGGGACTAGCGGGAGGAGAGACCCAGTACTTC	CASSTPGLAGGETQYF
TRBV30	.	TRBJ1-3	TRBD1	TGTGCCTGGAGTCAGACAGGGTGGGGAAACACCATATATTTT	CAWSQTGWGNTIYF
TRBV3-2	many	TRBJ2-7	.	TGTGCCAGCAGCCAAGACGCTGGACTAGCGGGAGGGCGGGGGCAGTACTTC	CASSQDAGLAGGRGQYF
TRBV30	few	TRBJ1-3	.	TGTGCCTGGAGTGTACGGGGCAGGCCCTTCTCTGGAAACACCATATATTTT	CAWSVRGRPFSGNTIYF
TRBV4-1	many	TRBJ2-1	.	TGCGCCAGCAGCCTCAGGACCGGTGACAATGAGCAGTTCTTC	CASSLRTGDNEQFF
TRBV11-2	many	TRBJ2-7	.	TGTGCCAGCTCCCACCCAGGGGTGTACGAGCAGTACTTC	CASSHPGVYEQYF
TRBV16	.	TRBJ1-2	TRBD1	TGTTCCAGCAGCCATCCCGGGACAGGGTTCTATGGCTACACCTTC	CSSSHPGTGFYGYTF
TRBV29-1	few	TRBJ2-3	.	TGCAGCGTTAGCGGCCGCGTGAGTACAGATACGCAGTATTTT	CSVSGRVSTDTQYF